The 28 T cell receptor beta chains listed next were all sequenced from one sample in a study of naive and memory T cell subsets. Both TRBC1 and TRBC2 were covered by a beta constant-region primer of two equimolar oligonucleotides. One entry per CDR3 protein results from TCRdb running MiXCR on the UMI-ligation and nested PCR reads. The table has fewer than 7,000 distinct CDR3 sequences, over 6.5% seen once. The sequenced material came from effector memory CD8+ T cells from blood. Sample subset: effector memory, CD45RA- CD27-. The receptors were gathered from a human donor in good health.

The chain has TRBV9 and TRBJ2-3; TRBD1 is a possible D gene (5 bases). Germline V gene lookup returns CDR1 SGDLS and CDR2 YYNGEE. The CDR3 sequence is 16 residues long. The ends were cut back, 0 bases at V and 0 bases at J, with 11 bases in the middle. CDR3 nucleotide sequence: TGTGCCAGCAGCGTAGTGACAGACGGTAGCACAGATACGCAGTATTTT. Protein sequence: CASSVVTDGSTDTQYF.

This clonotype is medium-sized in the sample. This rearrangement joins TRBV5-5 to TRBJ2-2; D unresolved. Germline CDR1 SGHKS, CDR2 YYEKEE (reference sequence). CDR3 length: 14 amino acids. Trimming took off 1 base at V and 5 bases at J, with 9 bases between the two ends. This chain's CDR3 is CASSLKVATGELFF. The CDR3 coding sequence is TGTGCCAGCAGCTTGAAGGTCGCGACCGGGGAGCTGTTTTTT.

This clonotype was counted many times. CDR3 DNA sequence: TGCAGTGCTAGAGAGCTGGACAGGGAAGTGTCGGAAGCTTTCTTT. Translated, it gives CSARELDREVSEAFF. The rearrangement uses TRBV20-1 and TRBJ1-1; 8 bases agree with TRBD1. V shed 0 bases and J 8 bases; nucleotides not matched to a gene: 11. CDR1 and CDR2 (germline): DFQATT, SNEGSKA (reference sequence). The CDR3 runs 15 residues.

This chain joins TRBV28 and TRBJ2-5; 14 nucleotides align to TRBD2. The V and J ends lost 2 bases and 5 bases, in that order; junction bases with no gene match: 10. CDR1 is MDHEN, CDR2 SYDVKM, per germline. The CDR3 contains 18 residues. This chain's CDR3 is CASSLMTSGGAGRETQYF. The CDR3 nucleotides read TGTGCCAGCAGTTTAATGACTAGCGGGGGGGCTGGTAGGGAGACCCAGTACTTC.

This sequence joins TRBV9 and TRBJ2-2; D is uncertain. The V and J ends lost 0 bases and 6 bases respectively, with 6 bases between them. CDR3 length equals 13 residues. Germline CDR1 and CDR2: SGDLS and YYNGEE. The CDR3, as DNA: TGTGCCAGCAGCGTAGGCAGCCCCGGGGAGCTGTTTTTT. This gives the protein CASSVGSPGELFF.

By frequency in the sample, this clonotype is medium-sized. V and J are TRBV4-2 and TRBJ1-2; 12 bases match TRBD1. The junction had 4 bases not matched to a gene; V was cut back by 0 bases and J by 8 bases. This CDR3 comprises 15 residues. The germline V gene has CDR1 LGHNA and CDR2 YNFKEQ. The CDR3 loop reads CASSQDRDRGQGYTF. The CDR3 coding sequence is TGTGCCAGCAGCCAAGATAGGGACAGGGGGCAAGGCTACACCTTC.

This clonotype was found many times. V and J are TRBV7-9 and TRBJ2-7, with D possibly called TRBD1 or TRBD2 (6 bases each). The CDR3 totals 15 residues. Germline assignment: CDR1 SEHNR and CDR2 FQNEAQ (reference sequence). V lost 3 bases, J lost 4 bases, and 16 bases lay in between. This CDR3 is CASSFLSGAFYEQYF. The CDR3 DNA sequence: TGTGCCAGCAGCTTTCTTTCGGGGGCGTTTTACGAGCAGTACTTC.

This clonotype was recorded at least ten times. The chain carries TRBV20-1 and TRBJ1-5; D might be TRBD1 (5 bases). CDR1 and CDR2 from the germline V gene are DFQATT and SNEGSKA (reference sequence). CDR3 size: 15 residues. The V end was cut by 0 bases, the J end by 0 bases, with 9 bases between. CDR3 protein: CSARDPRVSNQPQHF. The CDR3 DNA is TGCAGTGCTAGAGATCCCAGGGTTAGCAATCAGCCCCAGCATTTT.

At least ten counts were recorded for this clonotype. The chain has TRBV4-3 and TRBJ2-3, with D tentatively TRBD2 (6 bases). CDR3 length: 16 residues. V shed 0 bases and J shed 4 bases, with 14 bases lying between them. Germline assignment: CDR1 LGHNA and CDR2 YSLEER. This CDR3 is CASSQDAGRGSDTQYF. The CDR3 DNA is TGCGCCAGCAGCCAAGATGCGGGGCGAGGCTCAGATACGCAGTATTTT.

This clonotype was counted a few times. The chain recombines TRBV27 with TRBJ2-3; the match to TRBD2 covers 9 bases. The CDR3 runs to 15 residues. The germline gives CDR1 MNHEY, CDR2 SMNVEV (reference sequence). V was clipped by 6 bases and J by 8 bases; unmatched bases: 12. The DNA for the CDR3 is TGTGCCAGCAGCCAATCCGCGGGAGGGCCCGGTACGCAGTATTTT. It yields the protein CASSQSAGGPGTQYF.

This clonotype was seen ten or more times. The chain carries TRBV20-1 and TRBJ2-7; the match to TRBD1 covers 8 bases. V lost 5 bases, J lost 6 bases, and 12 bases stayed unmatched. Germline V gene lookup returns CDR1 DFQATT and CDR2 SNEGSKA (reference sequence). The CDR3 length is 14 residues. CDR3 residues: CSAAETGDTPEQYF. As DNA, the CDR3 is TGCAGTGCTGCTGAGACAGGGGATACCCCCGAGCAGTACTTC.

The chain is built from TRBV9 and TRBJ2-3; D might be TRBD1 or TRBD2, each matching 6 bases. The CDR3 contains 15 residues. V lost 1 base and J 2 bases, leaving 11 bases between the germline ends. Germline V gives CDR1 SGDLS, CDR2 YYNGEE. Written as DNA, the CDR3 is TGTGCCAGCAGCGTATCTTGGGGGGCCACAGATACGCAGTATTTT. It codes for CASSVSWGATDTQYF.

This clonotype has a handful of counts. This sequence joins TRBV20-1 and TRBJ2-1, with 8 bases aligning to TRBD2. Germline loops: CDR1 DFQATT, CDR2 SNEGSKA (reference sequence). This CDR3 comprises 14 residues. The ends lost 0 bases at V and 5 bases at J; junction bases unmatched: 3. CDR3 nucleotide sequence: TGCAGTGCTAGAGATGGGACTAGTGACAATGAGCAGTTCTTC. This codes for CSARDGTSDNEQFF.

This clonotype was seen repeatedly, ten times or more. This chain links TRBV4-3 with TRBJ1-2; the D is unclear. Trimming shortened V by 0 bases and J by 6 bases, and 17 bases separated the two germline ends. The CDR3 is made up of 16 amino acids. Germline CDR1 LGHNA, CDR2 YSLEER. CDR3 in amino acids: CASSQEALGIGDGYTF. The CDR3 nucleotides read TGCGCCAGCAGCCAAGAAGCCCTCGGGATCGGGGATGGCTACACCTTC.

Relative to its sample, this clonotype is medium-sized (0.01 to 0.1%). The chain carries TRBV4-2 and TRBJ2-3, with a tentative D call TRBD1 (6 bases). This CDR3 is built from 15 residues. Germline V gene sequence: CDR1 LGHNA, CDR2 YNFKEQ. With 0 bases removed from V and 6 bases from J, the gap between germline ends came to 13 bases. DNA of the CDR3: TGTGCCAGCAGCCAAGAGATCAGGGGCGTGGATACGCAGTATTTT. Encoded protein: CASSQEIRGVDTQYF.

This clonotype was found a few times. The V gene is TRBV14, the J gene TRBJ2-3, with TRBD1 identical over 10 bases. The CDR3 sequence is 16 residues long. Trimming at V came to 2 bases and at J to 4 bases, leaving 6 bases not matched to a gene. CDR1 and CDR2 from the germline V gene are SGHDN and FVKESK. CDR3 residues: CASSQTWTGGADTQYF. CDR3 in DNA: TGTGCCAGCAGCCAAACCTGGACAGGGGGGGCAGATACGCAGTATTTT.

The V and J genes are TRBV7-9 and TRBJ2-3; the match to TRBD2 covers 12 bases. The CDR3 consists of 15 residues. J was trimmed by 3 bases and V by 4 bases; bases with no gene match: 2. Per germline, CDR1 SEHNR and CDR2 FQNEAQ (reference sequence). CDR3 amino acids: CASSSLAGGTDTQYF. CDR3 DNA: TGTGCCAGCAGCTCACTAGCGGGAGGAACAGATACGCAGTATTTT.

This clonotype was detected a few times. The rearrangement uses TRBV7-3 and TRBJ2-2; D call uncertain. This CDR3 comprises 14 residues. The V gene's germline CDR1 is SGHTA and CDR2 FQGTGA. V shed 0 bases and J shed 0 bases, with 2 bases lying between them. CDR3 nucleotides: TGTGCCAGCAGCTTAACCCCGAACACCGGGGAGCTGTTTTTT. Its protein is CASSLTPNTGELFF.

There are many counts of this clonotype. This chain joins TRBV20-1 and TRBJ2-7; D is perhaps TRBD1 (6 bases). Trimming shortened V by 2 bases and J by 5 bases, and 16 bases separated the two germline ends. This CDR3 has 14 amino acids. Germline V CDR1 and CDR2: DFQATT, SNEGSKA (reference sequence). The CDR3 coding sequence is TGCAGTGCTAGACCCGCAGGACAGAGGCACGAGCAGTACTTC. Its translation is CSARPAGQRHEQYF.

This clonotype was seen many times. The chain recombines TRBV4-2 with TRBJ2-1, with D maybe TRBD1 (6 bases). Germline CDR1 and CDR2: LGHNA and YNFKEQ. The CDR3 spans 15 residues. The germline V and J ends were trimmed by 1 base and 6 bases, with 13 bases remaining between them. The CDR3 loop reads CASSQGGHDVNEQFF. CDR3 nucleotide sequence: TGTGCCAGCAGCCAAGGGGGACATGATGTCAATGAGCAGTTCTTC.

This clonotype was counted a few times. This rearrangement joins TRBV6-4 to TRBJ2-1, with 8 bases lining up with TRBD2. CDR3 size: 14 residues. Germline CDR1 reads MRHNA; CDR2 reads SNTAGT. V was clipped by 2 bases and J by 8 bases; unmatched bases: 5. The CDR3 DNA reads TGTGCCAGCAGTGACGGGAATAGCGGGGATGAGCAGTTCTTC. This translates into CASSDGNSGDEQFF.

The rearrangement uses TRBV11-2 and TRBJ2-1; 7 nucleotides agree with TRBD2. V lost 1 base to trimming and J lost 7 bases; unmatched junction nucleotides: 7. CDR3 length: 15 residues. Germline V gene lookup returns CDR1 SGHAT and CDR2 FQNNGV. The CDR3 region has the DNA TGTGCCAGCAGCTTAGCGCTGACCGGGAGGAATGAGCAGTTCTTC. Its translation is CASSLALTGRNEQFF. The full variable domain, with the rest looked up from reference TRBV11-2 and TRBJ2-1, is EAGVAQSPRYKIIEKRQSVAFWCNPISGHATLYWYQQILGQGPKLLIQFQNNGVVDDSQLPKDRFSAERLKGVDSTLKIQPAKLEDSAVYLCASSLALTGRNEQFFGPGTRLTVL.

Sample share makes this clonotype medium-sized. V gene TRBV6-4 combines with J gene TRBJ2-6; tentative D call: TRBD1 (7 bases). This CDR3 has 18 amino acids. V lost 0 bases and J 4 bases, leaving 16 bases between the germline ends. From germline, CDR1 is MRHNA and CDR2 SNTAGT. The CDR3 DNA follows: TGTGCCAGCAGTGACTCGGAGGGGGCGGGCTCCGGGGCCAACGTCCTGACTTTC. It yields the protein CASSDSEGAGSGANVLTF.

This clonotype has a count of ten or more. The V gene is TRBV20-1, the J gene TRBJ2-1; 8 bases are a match to TRBD1. The V segment lost 6 bases and the J segment 11 bases; nucleotides outside the gene matches: 15. The CDR3 sequence is 14 residues long. The germline V gene encodes CDR1 DFQATT and CDR2 SNEGSKA (reference sequence). The chain's CDR3 is CSAPVTGDPLKQFF. As DNA, the CDR3 is TGCAGTGCCCCGGTGACAGGGGACCCCCTTAAGCAGTTCTTC.

This clonotype was counted many times. The rearrangement uses TRBV20-1 and TRBJ2-5; 16 nucleotides line up with TRBD2. This CDR3 contains 19 residues. CDR1 and CDR2 from the germline V gene are DFQATT and SNEGSKA (reference sequence). V trimming: 5 bases; J trimming: 4 bases; junction bases outside the gene matches: 16. For the CDR3, the DNA is TGCAGTGCTCCTCGACAGGGGGGACTAGCGGGAGGGCCCTCAGAGACCCAGTACTTC. Translated, it gives CSAPRQGGLAGGPSETQYF.

There are a few counts of this clonotype. The genes are TRBV12-3 or TRBV12-4 and TRBJ2-2; D ambiguous. CDR3 length: 14 amino acids. V lost 7 bases to trimming and J lost 0 bases, with 9 bases between them. The CDR3 DNA reads as TGTGCCAGCATTGACAAGACGAACACCGGGGAGCTGTTTTTT. This translates into CASIDKTNTGELFF.

This clonotype is judged medium-sized (0.01 to 0.1%). The chain has TRBV20-1 and TRBJ2-1; maybe TRBD2 (6 bases). The V end was cut by 1 base, the J end by 6 bases, with 13 bases between. The CDR3 length is 14 residues. Per germline, CDR1 DFQATT and CDR2 SNEGSKA (reference sequence). The CDR3 DNA follows: TGCAGTGCTAGAGGAGAGCGGGCCCCCAATGAGCAGTTCTTC. It specifies CSARGERAPNEQFF.

In its sample, this clonotype was seen many times. The chain joins TRBV10-3 to TRBJ2-1; TRBD2 matches 11 bases. Germline CDR1 ENHRY, CDR2 SYGVKD. Germline trimming cut 6 bases from V and 3 bases from J; bases unmatched to any gene: 7. The CDR3 has 16 amino acids. CDR3 sequence: CAISQLAGVNYNEQFF. CDR3 nucleotides: TGTGCCATCAGCCAACTAGCGGGAGTTAACTACAATGAGCAGTTCTTC.